Listed here is a single T cell receptor (beta chain). The antigen is not known. Compared with germline, one end of the junction differs, possibly owing to a read error. CDR1 and CDR2 (germline): SGHTA, FQGNSA. The CDR3 extends over 15 amino acids. These data originate in a study of T-cell memory formation after mild COVID-19. Study-level points and caveats: Memory sampled before infection contained some responding clones, suggesting cross-reactive memory joined.

TCRdb re-analysed the 5' RACE reads in MiXCR, keeping a single row per CDR3 protein. The data show roughly 40,000 distinct CDR3 sequences, with 7.3% seen just once and roughly 1.4% held by the top ten. This clonotype was sampled from a man aged 18 to 30 who had mild COVID-19 (a few samples of this study predate the infection). Cell type and time point are not known. The gene calls are TRBV7-2 and TRBJ2-3; TRBD2 agrees at 10 bases. The sample consisted of PBMCs or a T cell subset sorted from them (not recorded which). As DNA, the CDR3 is TGTGCCAGCACCCCACTAGCGGGGAGGTCAGATGCGCAGTATTTT. It is translated as CASTPLAGRSDAQYF.